The clone carrying this T cell receptor beta chain occurred a few times. Its antigen is not known. Template switching introduced a universal primer site, and the cDNA bore unique molecular identifiers. TCRdb reprocessed the 5' RACE reads with MiXCR, giving one entry per CDR3 protein. The table lists hundreds of thousands of distinct CDR3 sequences, approximately 20% of them singletons, with roughly 0.5% in the top ten. V shed 3 bases and J shed 1 base, with 10 bases lying between them. This CDR3 comprises 15 residues. Per germline, CDR1 KGHSH and CDR2 LQKENI. The sample is drawn from a study of identical twins. Study-level findings and limits: Twins shared beta out-of-frame sequences in excess, but this excess was weaker.

The same sample was also used in a study of yellow fever vaccine responses in identical twins.

V usage is TRBV18 and J usage is TRBJ1-3; no firm D call. This TCR came from a woman between 18 and 29 years old in good health. Sample: CD4+ T cells sorted from blood. CDR3 region: CASSPGTPSGNTIYF. The CDR3 bases are TGTGCCAGCTCACCCGGTACGCCGTCTGGAAACACCATATATTTT.